This T cell receptor (beta chain) appears in the sequencing data of a study of blood T cells in healthy people across ages. This CDR3 has 14 residues. Trimming pared 4 bases from V and 10 bases from J, leaving 18 bases between. Per germline, CDR1 SGHRS and CDR2 YFSETQ. A J-beta primer mix and a sample-barcoded 5' primer were used in a second PCR of roughly 6 to 11 cycles. TCRdb ran MiXCR on the 5' RACE reads and lists one entry per CDR3 protein. The sample holds approximately 800,000 distinct CDR3 sequences, around 62% seen once. The TCR comes from a man under 40 in good health. This rearrangement joins TRBV5-1 to TRBJ2-1; no firm D call. The sample consisted of blood. CDR3 protein: CASSVLDAAGEQFF. The CDR3, as DNA: TGCGCCAGCAGCGTCCTCGATGCAGCAGGCGAGCAGTTCTTC.